This entry lists 18 T cell receptor beta chains sequenced from one sample in a study of PD-L1 blockade in urothelial cancer. The table came from immunoSEQ multiplex PCR; TCRdb's copy has only in-frame clones and leaves some out. The sample includes approximately 46,000 clones, roughly four fifths of them seen just once. The material sequenced was PBMCs, taken around atezolizumab (anti-PD-L1) treatment. The receptors derive from a man between 65 and 85 years old with urothelial cancer.

The rearrangement links TRBV19 to TRBJ2-1; D gene ambiguous. V lost 5 bases and J 7 bases, leaving 15 bases between the germline ends. CDR3 length: 14 residues. Germline V gives CDR1 LNHDA, CDR2 SQIVND (reference sequence). This chain's CDR3 is CASSPDPGYNEQFF. CDR3 DNA: TGTGCCAGTAGTCCTGATCCAGGTTATAATGAGCAGTTCTTC.

This clone is a singleton in its sample. CDR3 sequence reads: CASSLSGPGQETQYF. The CDR3 bases are TGTGCCAGCAGCTTATCCGGTCCAGGGCAAGAGACCCAGTACTTC. The rearrangement links TRBV11-3 to TRBJ2-5; tentative D call: TRBD1 (5 bases). The CDR3 is 15 amino acids. Germline CDR1 reads SGHNT; CDR2 reads YENEEA. Deletions cut 2 bases from V and 2 bases from J, with 12 bases between.

The chain links TRBV28 to TRBJ2-7; TRBD1 agrees at 9 bases. V gave up 3 bases and J gave up 3 bases; unmatched junction bases: 6. CDR1 and CDR2 from the germline V gene are MDHEN and SYDVKM. This CDR3 comprises 15 residues. CDR3 nucleotides: TGTGCCAGCAGTTTTGGGACAGGGAGACTCTACGAGCAGTACTTC. Its protein is CASSFGTGRLYEQYF.

The CDR3 DNA reads TGCGCCAGCAGCTTGCGCTGGGGGCAGGTGGCGAACACTGAAGCTTTCTTT. It yields the protein CASSLRWGQVANTEAFF. The chain couples TRBV5-1 to TRBJ1-1, with a weak D call TRBD1 (6 bases). The germline V gene encodes CDR1 SGHRS and CDR2 YFSETQ. The germline V and J ends were trimmed by 1 base and 1 base, with 17 bases remaining between them. This CDR3 spans 17 amino acids.

This rearrangement joins TRBV21-1 to TRBJ2-1; TRBD1 reflects the table's D call only, with no check against the DNA. TRBV21-1 is a documented pseudogene. This CDR3 contains 17 residues. The CDR3 sequence is CASSPGKGDLSYNEQFF. The CDR3 nucleotides are TGTGCCAGCAGCCCGGGAAAGGGGGACCTATCCTACAATGAGCAGTTCTTC.

The V gene is TRBV5-4, the J gene TRBJ2-7, with D maybe TRBD2 (6 bases). The ends were cut back, 3 bases at V and 7 bases at J, with 17 bases in the middle. Germline V lookup: CDR1 SGHNT, CDR2 YYREEE (reference sequence). CDR3 length equals 14 residues. This CDR3 reads CASSSEEGMGEQYF. CDR3 coding DNA: TGTGCCAGCAGCTCCGAGGAGGGCATGGGGGAGCAGTACTTC.

J is TRBJ2-1 and V is TRBV6-1; no clear D. Trimming left V 1 base short and J 0 bases short, with 7 bases between. CDR3 length equals 15 residues. The germline V gene has CDR1 MNHNS and CDR2 SASEGT. The CDR3 loop reads CASSEEASSYNEQFF. The CDR3, as DNA: TGTGCCAGCAGTGAAGAGGCTAGCTCCTACAATGAGCAGTTCTTC.

CDR3 in DNA: TGTGCCAGCAGACCGACAGGGAGGTCAGGCTACACCTTC. Protein product: CASRPTGRSGYTF. V is TRBV6-5 and J is TRBJ1-2; 7 bases line up with TRBD1. Trimming at V came to 6 bases and at J to 8 bases, leaving 9 bases not matched to a gene. Germline V lookup: CDR1 MNHEY, CDR2 SVGAGI. The CDR3 loop spans 13 amino acids.

This clone is classed as medium-sized. This sequence joins TRBV5-6 and TRBJ2-1; 10 bases are shared with TRBD2. Per the germline V gene, CDR1 is SGHDT and CDR2 is YYEEEE. Trimming took 4 bases from V and 5 from J; bases not matched to a gene: 6. The CDR3 length is 15 residues. CDR3 protein: CASSLQGLADNEQFF. CDR3 DNA: TGTGCCAGCAGCCTCCAAGGACTAGCGGACAATGAGCAGTTCTTC.

V and J are TRBV27 and TRBJ2-5; 8 positions match TRBD2. Germline V gene sequence: CDR1 MNHEY, CDR2 SMNVEV (reference sequence). Trimming removed 3 bases from V and 3 bases from J; junction bases left unmatched: 6. The CDR3 runs 15 residues. CDR3 DNA sequence: TGTGCCAGCAGTTTTCACGGGGGGGGAAAAGAGACCCAGTACTTC. Protein product: CASSFHGGGKETQYF.

This clone was picked up a small number of times. The chain carries TRBV7-3 and TRBJ1-1; D unclear. The germline V and J ends were trimmed by 1 base and 9 bases, with 12 bases remaining between them. The germline V gene encodes CDR1 SGHTA and CDR2 FQGTGA. This CDR3 is built from 13 residues. The CDR3 sequence is CASSLKFGKQAFF. The CDR3, as DNA: TGTGCCAGCAGCTTAAAGTTCGGGAAGCAAGCTTTCTTT.

This clone was observed a single time. The chain combines TRBV6-5 with TRBJ1-2, with TRBD1 matching over 9 bases. Germline CDR1 is MNHEY and CDR2 is SVGAGI. The CDR3 covers 15 residues. The V gene end was trimmed by 0 bases and the J gene end by 5 bases; junction bases not matched to a gene: 4. The CDR3 sequence is CASSYSMDRGYGYTF. CDR3 in DNA: TGTGCCAGCAGTTACTCAATGGACAGGGGATATGGCTACACCTTC.

This rearrangement joins TRBV4-3 to TRBJ2-3; TRBD2 matches 9 bases. CDR1 is LGHNA, CDR2 YSLEER, per germline. This CDR3 comprises 18 residues. V trimming: 0 bases; J trimming: 2 bases; junction bases outside the gene matches: 9. CDR3 residues: CASSQEFGLAGDTDTQYF. DNA for the CDR3: TGCGCCAGCAGCCAAGAATTCGGGTTAGCGGGAGACACAGATACGCAGTATTTT.

This clone was seen a few times. The V call is TRBV27, the J call TRBJ1-1, with a possible D match to TRBD1 (5 bases). Trimming pared 0 bases from V and 2 bases from J, leaving 16 bases between. CDR3 length: 17 residues. In germline, CDR1 is MNHEY, CDR2 SMNVEV (reference sequence). The CDR3, as DNA: TGTGCCAGCAGTTTATCTGGGAGGGGTACCCCCAACACTGAAGCTTTCTTT. Amino acid sequence: CASSLSGRGTPNTEAFF.

This chain joins TRBV5-8 and TRBJ2-1; 11 nucleotides agree with TRBD2. This CDR3 contains 13 residues. The V and J ends lost 4 bases and 9 bases, in that order; junction bases with no gene match: 3. Germline-derived CDR1 and CDR2 are SGHTS and YDEGEE. The CDR3 loop is CASSTGLAGEQFF. In nucleotides, the CDR3 is TGTGCCAGCAGCACTGGACTAGCGGGTGAGCAGTTCTTC.

The chain recombines TRBV28 with TRBJ2-5; perhaps TRBD1 as D (6 bases). V lost 5 bases, J lost 1 base, and 8 bases lay in between. This CDR3 region has 13 residues. Germline-derived CDR1 and CDR2 are MDHEN and SYDVKM. The CDR3 DNA reads as TGTGCCAGCAGTCGGACAGCCCAAGAGACCCAGTACTTC. Its translation: CASSRTAQETQYF. Using reference TRBV28 and TRBJ2-5 for the parts outside the CDR3, the full variable domain is DVKVTQSSRYLVKRTGEKVFLECVQDMDHENMFWYRQDPGLGLRLIYFSYDVKMKEKGDIPEGYSVSREKKERFSLILESASTNQTSMYLCASSRTAQETQYFGPGTRLLVL.

This chain connects TRBV5-1 to TRBJ2-5; 8 positions match TRBD1. Per the germline V gene, CDR1 is SGHRS and CDR2 is YFSETQ. V lost 4 bases to trimming and J lost 4 bases; unmatched junction nucleotides: 3. The CDR3 consists of 13 residues. This chain's CDR3 is CASSPGTGETQYF. The CDR3, as DNA: TGCGCCAGCAGCCCGGGGACAGGAGAGACCCAGTACTTC.

CDR3: CASSRGGQGSLEQFF. The CDR3 nucleotides read TGTGCCAGCAGCCGTGGGGGACAGGGCTCACTTGAGCAGTTCTTC. The chain joins TRBV7-2 to TRBJ2-1; 9 bases agree with TRBD1. V trimming: 5 bases; J trimming: 9 bases; junction bases outside the gene matches: 11. Germline V gives CDR1 SGHTA, CDR2 FQGNSA. The CDR3 is 15 amino acids.